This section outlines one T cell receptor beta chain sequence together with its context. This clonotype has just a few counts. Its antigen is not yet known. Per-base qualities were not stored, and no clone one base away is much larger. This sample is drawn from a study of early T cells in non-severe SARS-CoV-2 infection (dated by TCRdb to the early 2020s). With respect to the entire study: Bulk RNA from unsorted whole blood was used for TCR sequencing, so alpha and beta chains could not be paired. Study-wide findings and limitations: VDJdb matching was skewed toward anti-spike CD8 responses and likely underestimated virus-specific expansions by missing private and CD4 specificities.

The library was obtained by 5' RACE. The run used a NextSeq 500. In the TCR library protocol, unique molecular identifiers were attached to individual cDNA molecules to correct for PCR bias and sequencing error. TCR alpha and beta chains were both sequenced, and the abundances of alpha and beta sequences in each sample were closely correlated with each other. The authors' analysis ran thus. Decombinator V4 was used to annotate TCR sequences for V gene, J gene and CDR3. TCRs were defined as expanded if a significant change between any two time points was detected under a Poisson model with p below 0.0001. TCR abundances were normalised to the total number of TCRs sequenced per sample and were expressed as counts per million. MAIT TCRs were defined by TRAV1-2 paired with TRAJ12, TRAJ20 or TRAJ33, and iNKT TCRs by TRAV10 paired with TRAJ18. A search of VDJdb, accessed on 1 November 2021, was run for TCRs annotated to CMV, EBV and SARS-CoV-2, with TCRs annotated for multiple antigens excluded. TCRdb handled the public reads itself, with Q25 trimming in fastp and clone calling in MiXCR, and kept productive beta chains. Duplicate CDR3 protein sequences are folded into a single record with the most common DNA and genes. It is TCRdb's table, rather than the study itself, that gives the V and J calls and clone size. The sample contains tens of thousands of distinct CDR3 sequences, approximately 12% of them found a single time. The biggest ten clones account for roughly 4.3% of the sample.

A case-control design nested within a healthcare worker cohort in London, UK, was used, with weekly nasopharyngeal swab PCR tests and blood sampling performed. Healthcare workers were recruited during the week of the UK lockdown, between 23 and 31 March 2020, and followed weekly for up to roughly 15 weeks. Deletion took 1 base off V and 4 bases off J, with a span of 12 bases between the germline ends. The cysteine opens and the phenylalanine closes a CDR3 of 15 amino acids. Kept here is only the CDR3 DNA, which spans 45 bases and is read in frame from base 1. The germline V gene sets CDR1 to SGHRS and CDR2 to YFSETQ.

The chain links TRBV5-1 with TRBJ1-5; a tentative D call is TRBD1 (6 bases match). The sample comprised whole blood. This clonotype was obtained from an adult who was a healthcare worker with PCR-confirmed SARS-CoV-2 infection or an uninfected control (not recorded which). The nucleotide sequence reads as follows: TGCGCCAGCAGCTTGCTGGGGGCGCGAAATCAGCCCCAGCATTTT. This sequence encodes CASSLLGARNQPQHF. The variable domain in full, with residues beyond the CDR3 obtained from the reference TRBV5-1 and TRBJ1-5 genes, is KAGVTQTPRYLIKTRGQQVTLSCSPISGHRSVSWYQQTPGQGLQFLFEYFSETQRNKGNFPGRFSGRQFSNSRSEMNVSTLELGDSALYLCASSLLGARNQPQHFGDGTRLSIL.